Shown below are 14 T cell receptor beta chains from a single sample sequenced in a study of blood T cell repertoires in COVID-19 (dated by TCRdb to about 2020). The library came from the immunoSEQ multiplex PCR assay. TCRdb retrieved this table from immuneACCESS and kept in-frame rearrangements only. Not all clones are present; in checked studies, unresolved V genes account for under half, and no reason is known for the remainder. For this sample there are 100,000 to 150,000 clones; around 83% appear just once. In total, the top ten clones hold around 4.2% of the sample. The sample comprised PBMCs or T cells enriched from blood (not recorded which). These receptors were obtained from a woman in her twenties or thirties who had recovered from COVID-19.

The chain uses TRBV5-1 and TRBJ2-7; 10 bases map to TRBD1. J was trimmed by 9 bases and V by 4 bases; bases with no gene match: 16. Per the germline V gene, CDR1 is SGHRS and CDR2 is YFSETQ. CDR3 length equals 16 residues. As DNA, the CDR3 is TGCGCCAGCAGCGCGAACCCGGGACAGGGGTTGAAAGGGCAGTACTTC. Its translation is CASSANPGQGLKGQYF.

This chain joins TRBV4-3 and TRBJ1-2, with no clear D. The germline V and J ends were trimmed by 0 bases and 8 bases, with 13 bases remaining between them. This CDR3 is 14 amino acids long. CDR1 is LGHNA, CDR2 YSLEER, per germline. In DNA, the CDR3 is TGCGCCAGCAGCCAAGACCACGGACTGAGGGGCTACACCTTC. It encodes CASSQDHGLRGYTF.

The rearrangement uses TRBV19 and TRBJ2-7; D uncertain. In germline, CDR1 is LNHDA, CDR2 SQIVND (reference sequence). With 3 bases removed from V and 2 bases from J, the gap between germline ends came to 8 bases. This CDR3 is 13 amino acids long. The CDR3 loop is CASSMAVAYEQYF. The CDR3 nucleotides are TGTGCCAGTAGTATGGCGGTCGCCTACGAGCAGTACTTC.

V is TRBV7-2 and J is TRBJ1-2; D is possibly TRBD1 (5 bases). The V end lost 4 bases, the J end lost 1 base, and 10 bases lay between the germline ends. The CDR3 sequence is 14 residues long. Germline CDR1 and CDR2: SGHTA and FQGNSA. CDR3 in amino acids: CASSSTRGNYGYTF. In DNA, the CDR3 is TGTGCCAGCAGCTCAACAAGGGGTAACTATGGCTACACCTTC.

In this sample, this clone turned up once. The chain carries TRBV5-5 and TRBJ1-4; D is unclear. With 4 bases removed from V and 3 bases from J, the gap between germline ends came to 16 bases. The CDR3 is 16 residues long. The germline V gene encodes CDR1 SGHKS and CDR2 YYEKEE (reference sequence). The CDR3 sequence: CASSPRRGRANEKLFF. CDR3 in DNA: TGTGCCAGCAGCCCCCGCCGAGGCAGAGCTAATGAAAAACTGTTTTTT.

CDR3 amino acids: CASSPLTTSGSRNTGELFF. Here the CDR3 DNA reads TGTGCCAGCTCACCCCTTACGACTAGCGGGAGCAGGAACACCGGGGAGCTGTTTTTT. This chain joins TRBV18 and TRBJ2-2; 12 nucleotides match TRBD2. The CDR3 runs 19 residues. Per germline, CDR1 KGHSH and CDR2 LQKENI. J lost 1 base, V lost 3 bases, and 9 bases had no gene match. Filled out from reference TRBV18 and TRBJ2-2, the complete variable domain reads NAGVMQNPRHLVRRRGQEARLRCSPMKGHSHVYWYRQLPEEGLKFMVYLQKENIIDESGMPKERFSAEFPKEGPSILRIQQVVRGDSAAYFCASSPLTTSGSRNTGELFFGEGSRLTVL.

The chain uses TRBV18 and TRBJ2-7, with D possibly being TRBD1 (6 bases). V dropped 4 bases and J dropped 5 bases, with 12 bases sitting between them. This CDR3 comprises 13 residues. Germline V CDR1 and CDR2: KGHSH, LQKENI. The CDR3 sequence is CASSQRQAHEQYF. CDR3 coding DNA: TGTGCCAGCTCACAGCGACAGGCCCACGAGCAGTACTTC.

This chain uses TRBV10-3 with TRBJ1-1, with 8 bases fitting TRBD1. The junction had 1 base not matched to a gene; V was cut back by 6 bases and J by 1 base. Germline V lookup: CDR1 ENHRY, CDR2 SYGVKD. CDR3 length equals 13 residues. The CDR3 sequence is CAIRGTGNTEAFF. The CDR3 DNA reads TGTGCCATCAGAGGGACAGGGAACACTGAAGCTTTCTTT.

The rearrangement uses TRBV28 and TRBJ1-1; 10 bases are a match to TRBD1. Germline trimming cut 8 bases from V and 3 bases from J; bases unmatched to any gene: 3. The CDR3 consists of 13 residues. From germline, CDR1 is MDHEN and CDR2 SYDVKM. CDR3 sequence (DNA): TGTGCCAGCGACAGGGGGCCGTACACTGAAGCTTTCTTT. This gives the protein CASDRGPYTEAFF.

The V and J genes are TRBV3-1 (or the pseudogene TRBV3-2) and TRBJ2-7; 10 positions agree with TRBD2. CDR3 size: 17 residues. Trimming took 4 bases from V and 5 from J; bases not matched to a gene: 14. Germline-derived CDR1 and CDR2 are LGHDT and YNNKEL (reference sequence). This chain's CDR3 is CASSRTGAGGPKNEQYF. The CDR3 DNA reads TGTGCCAGCAGCCGAACAGGAGCGGGAGGGCCGAAAAACGAGCAGTACTTC.

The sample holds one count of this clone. Here the CDR3 reads CASSQVGTGSHEQYF. CDR3 DNA: TGTGCCAGCAGCCAAGTCGGGACAGGATCCCACGAGCAGTACTTC. The rearrangement links TRBV14 to TRBJ2-7, with 8 bases aligning to TRBD1. This CDR3 region has 15 residues. CDR1 is SGHDN and CDR2 is FVKESK in the germline V gene. J was trimmed by 5 bases and V by 1 base; bases with no gene match: 7.

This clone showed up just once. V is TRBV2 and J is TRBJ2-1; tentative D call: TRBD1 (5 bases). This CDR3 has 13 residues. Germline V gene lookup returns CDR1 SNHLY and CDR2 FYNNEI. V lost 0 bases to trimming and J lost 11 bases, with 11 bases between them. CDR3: CASSEAGRGKQFF. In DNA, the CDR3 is TGTGCCAGCAGTGAAGCGGGAAGGGGCAAGCAGTTCTTC.

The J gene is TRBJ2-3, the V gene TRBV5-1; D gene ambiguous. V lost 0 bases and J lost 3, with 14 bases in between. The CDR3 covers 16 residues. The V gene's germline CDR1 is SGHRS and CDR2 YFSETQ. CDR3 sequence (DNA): TGCGCCAGCAGCTTGGCCGGAGTTGAACGGACAGATACGCAGTATTTT. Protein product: CASSLAGVERTDTQYF.

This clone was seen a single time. The CDR3 region has the DNA TGTGCCAGCAGGTTGGGACAGGGCAATTCACCCCTCCACTTT. Translating it yields CASRLGQGNSPLHF. The chain combines TRBV2 with TRBJ1-6; 9 bases agree with TRBD1. The J segment lost 7 bases and the V segment lost 6 bases, leaving 4 bases of the junction unmatched. Germline V gene data show CDR1 as SNHLY and CDR2 as FYNNEI. CDR3 length: 14 residues.